This TCR beta chain was captured by sequencing in a study of T-cell memory formation after mild COVID-19. Background on the study: Most TCR clusters belonged to a single donor. Study-level points and caveats: Researchers found some responding clones in pre-infection memory, a sign that cross-reactive memory joined.

TCRdb reprocessed the 5' RACE reads with MiXCR, giving one entry per CDR3 protein. The data contain about 400,000 distinct CDR3 sequences, about 24% of them singletons. In this sample, this clonotype turned up a few times. Its antigen is not identified. The CDR3 sequence is 13 residues long. Germline V lookup: CDR1 SNHLY, CDR2 FYNNEI. The V end lost 4 bases, the J end lost 4 bases, and 10 bases lay between the germline ends. The V and J genes are TRBV2 and TRBJ1-1; D call uncertain. This TCR was sampled from an adult woman who had mild COVID-19 (a few samples of this study predate the infection). Cell type and time point are not known. The sequenced sample consisted of PBMCs or a T cell subset sorted from them (not recorded which). The CDR3 spells CASSGLRITEAFF. The CDR3 DNA reads as TGTGCCAGCAGTGGACTAAGGATCACTGAAGCTTTCTTT.